This T cell receptor beta chain was retrieved from a study of early T cells in non-severe SARS-CoV-2 infection. Using its own MiXCR run on the 5' RACE reads, TCRdb lists one record per CDR3 protein. The sample lists 62,000 or so distinct CDR3 sequences, less than 10% occurring once. The CDR3 covers 15 residues. Germline V gene lookup returns CDR1 SGHNT and CDR2 YYREEE (reference sequence). Deletions cut 2 bases from V and 1 base from J, with 9 bases between. This clonotype has a handful of counts. The receptor comes from an adult who was a healthcare worker with PCR-confirmed SARS-CoV-2 infection or an uninfected control (not recorded which). This chain connects TRBV5-4 to TRBJ2-2; the D gene is possibly TRBD2 (6 bases). Specimen: whole blood. DNA of the CDR3: TGTGCCAGCAGCTTTGGCGGGGAGAACACCGGGGAGCTGTTTTTT. Protein sequence: CASSFGGENTGELFF. Full variable domain (rest looked up from reference TRBV5-4 and TRBJ2-2): ETGVTQSPTHLIKTRGQQVTLRCSSQSGHNTVSWYQQALGQGPQFIFQYYREEENGRGNFPPRFSGLQFPNYSSELNVNALELDDSALYLCASSFGGENTGELFFGEGSRLTVL.